Given below is one TCR beta chain in context. Antigen unknown. This entry comes from a study of blood T cells in healthy people across ages. Overall study findings and caveats: Naive CD4+ cell counts and diversity both ran higher in long-lived than in aged donors.

This CDR3 region has 14 residues. Germline V lookup: CDR1 SGDLS, CDR2 YYNGEE. The J segment lost 6 bases and the V segment lost 3 bases, leaving 6 bases of the junction unmatched. It was with a sample-barcoded 5' primer and a J-beta primer mix that a second PCR of roughly 7 to 12 cycles was run. A template-switch adaptor containing 12 random nucleotides labeled each cDNA molecule. All samples gave at least 3 million CDR3-containing paired-end reads. TCRdb itself ran the 5' RACE reads through MiXCR, one entry per CDR3 protein. The sample carries 790,000 or so distinct CDR3 sequences, about 46% recorded once.

This rearrangement joins TRBV9 to TRBJ2-7, with 10 bases lining up with TRBD2. This sequence was found in an elderly man in good health. The sequenced sample was blood. In DNA, the CDR3 is TGTGCCAGCAGCGCATCTAGCGGGAGTTGCGAGCAGTACTTC. This encodes CASSASSGSCEQYF. The entire variable domain, with the rest obtained from reference TRBV9 and TRBJ2-7, is as follows: DSGVTQTPKHLITATGQRVTLRCSPRSGDLSVYWYQQSLDQGLQFLIQYYNGEERAKGNILERFSAQQFPDLHSELNLSSLELGDSALYFCASSASSGSCEQYFGPGTRLTVT.